This T cell receptor (beta chain) comes out of a study of shared clonotypes between healthy human individuals. Germline CDR1 is MDHEN and CDR2 is SYDVKM. The CDR3 consists of 13 residues. With 6 bases removed from V and 4 bases from J, the gap between germline ends came to 12 bases. Produced via immunoSEQ multiplex PCR; TCRdb's table is partial and in-frame only. The data show 2.5 million or so clones, approximately 92% seen once. What was sequenced was naive CD4+ T cells sorted from blood. This sample's subset: CD45RA+ positively selected. The rearrangement links TRBV28 to TRBJ1-2, with D perhaps matching TRBD1 (6 bases). The TCR originated in a man aged 18 to 29 in good health. CDR3 DNA: TGTGCCAGCAGAAGAACAGGGTCCTATGGCTACACCTTC. It encodes CASRRTGSYGYTF.